One sample yielded the 18 T cell receptor beta chains listed below, sequenced in a study of T cell repertoires in cytomegalovirus infection. TCRdb itself ran the reads through MiXCR, one entry per CDR3 protein. This table holds around 260,000 distinct CDR3 sequences, roughly 25% found once. Sequencing was performed on PBMCs. Receptors originate from a human donor in good health (CMV status not recorded). Some clones in this sample may be carry-over from other donors' samples.

Turning to this clonotype: A read error may produce the germline difference seen at one junction end. This chain uses TRBV11-2 with TRBJ2-7, with TRBD2 matching over 13 bases. The CDR3 is 19 amino acids. Germline CDR1 SGHAT, CDR2 FQNNGV. CDR3 coding DNA: TGTGGCAGCAGCTCCGCCGGGACTAGCGGGGTCCTTAGCTCCTACGAACAGTACTTC. Its protein is CGSSSAGTSGVLSSYEQYF.

The chain employs TRBV7-3 and TRBJ1-1; 8 nucleotides agree with TRBD1. Germline CDR1 SGHTA, CDR2 FQGTGA. The CDR3 runs 14 residues. V shed 5 bases and J 5 bases; nucleotides not matched to a gene: 7. This CDR3 reads CASSALTGGTEAFF. The CDR3 DNA is TGTGCCAGCAGCGCTTTAACAGGGGGGACTGAAGCTTTCTTT. Complete variable domain (other parts from reference TRBV7-3 and TRBJ1-1): GAGVSQTPSNKVTEKGKYVELRCDPISGHTALYWYRQSLGQGPEFLIYFQGTGAADDSGLPNDRFFAVRPEGSVSTLKIQRTERGDSAVYLCASSALTGGTEAFFGQGTRLTVV.

There are many counts of this clonotype. The chain uses TRBV25-1 and TRBJ1-4; D is unresolved. Trimming took 2 bases from V and 11 from J, leaving 12 bases between them. The CDR3 is made up of 13 amino acids. Germline CDR1 is MGHDK and CDR2 is SYGVNS. The DNA for the CDR3 is TGTGCCAGCAGTGAAGAAACCCTAGGGAAACTGTTTTTT. Translated, it gives CASSEETLGKLFF.

This clonotype was counted a few times. The V call is TRBV29-1, the J call TRBJ2-3; no reliable D call. The CDR3 has 11 residues. CDR1 is SQVTM and CDR2 is ANQGSEA in the germline V gene. The germline V and J ends were trimmed by 4 bases and 8 bases, with 10 bases remaining between them. CDR3 residues: CSVVLTGTQYF. The CDR3 DNA is TGCAGCGTTGTACTCACCGGTACGCAGTATTTT.

This clonotype appeared a few times. The rearrangement links TRBV19 to TRBJ2-1; 9 bases are shared with TRBD2. CDR3 length: 13 amino acids. From germline, CDR1 is LNHDA and CDR2 SQIVND (reference sequence). The V segment lost 8 bases and the J segment 4 bases; nucleotides outside the gene matches: 3. CDR3 amino acids: CASATSGYNEQFF. The CDR3 DNA is TGTGCCAGTGCGACTAGCGGTTACAATGAGCAGTTCTTC.

This clonotype was observed at least ten times. V and J are TRBV7-2 and TRBJ2-7; TRBD2 is a possible D gene (5 bases). V was clipped by 3 bases and J by 3 bases, with 9 bases between them. Germline CDR1 SGHTA, CDR2 FQGNSA. The CDR3 loop spans 13 amino acids. The CDR3 here is CASSFTSGYEQYF. DNA of the CDR3: TGTGCCAGCAGCTTTACTAGTGGCTACGAGCAGTACTTC.

This clonotype showed up just a few times. The rearrangement joins TRBV5-1 to TRBJ2-7; TRBD1 matches at 9 bases. Trimming took 4 bases from V and 2 from J; bases not matched to a gene: 4. This CDR3 is built from 14 residues. Germline values: CDR1 SGHRS, CDR2 YFSETQ. The CDR3 sequence: CASSRTGEPYEQYF. The DNA of the CDR3 is TGCGCCAGCAGCCGGACAGGGGAGCCCTACGAGCAGTACTTC.

The sample holds many counts of this clonotype. The J gene is TRBJ1-2, the V gene TRBV12-3 or TRBV12-4; no clear D. V lost 4 bases, J lost 1 base, and 10 bases lay in between. This CDR3 spans 14 amino acids. The CDR3 bases are TGTGCCAGCAGTTACGGGAATGGTAACTATGGCTACACCTTC. Residues: CASSYGNGNYGYTF.

This clonotype was counted a single time. The chain couples TRBV28 to TRBJ2-7; no definite D call. The CDR3 is 12 residues long. The V end lost 2 bases, the J end lost 6 bases, and 8 bases lay between the germline ends. Germline V gene lookup returns CDR1 MDHEN and CDR2 SYDVKM. Here the CDR3 reads CASSLPDLEQYF. In nucleotides, the CDR3 is TGTGCCAGCAGTTTACCGGACCTCGAGCAGTACTTC. The full variable domain, completed using reference TRBV28 and TRBJ2-7, is DVKVTQSSRYLVKRTGEKVFLECVQDMDHENMFWYRQDPGLGLRLIYFSYDVKMKEKGDIPEGYSVSREKKERFSLILESASTNQTSMYLCASSLPDLEQYFGPGTRLTVT.

This clonotype was counted a few times. V usage is TRBV7-6 and J usage is TRBJ2-5; the D is unclear. This CDR3 has 14 residues. From germline, CDR1 is SGHVS and CDR2 FNYEAQ. Trimming cost V 0 bases and J 2 bases, with 7 bases left between them. The CDR3 DNA reads TGTGCCAGCAGCTTAGCGCCTCATCAAGAGACCCAGTACTTC. As protein: CASSLAPHQETQYF.

This clonotype appeared a few times. The chain is built from TRBV20-1 and TRBJ1-5, with TRBD1 matching over 7 bases. This CDR3 is built from 14 residues. Germline CDR1 reads DFQATT; CDR2 reads SNEGSKA (reference sequence). The trim removed 0 bases at V and 7 bases at J, leaving 6 bases unmatched. The CDR3 loop reads CSAREYRGGQPQHF. The CDR3 coding sequence is TGCAGTGCTAGAGAATACAGGGGCGGACAGCCCCAGCATTTT.

The chain combines TRBV5-1 with TRBJ1-5, with 7 bases identical to TRBD1. V gave up 4 bases and J gave up 6 bases; unmatched junction bases: 4. CDR3 length equals 13 residues. Looked up from germline, CDR1 is SGHRS and CDR2 is YFSETQ. The CDR3 bases are TGCGCCAGCAGCGACAGGGTAGGTCAGCCCCAGCATTTT. Residues: CASSDRVGQPQHF. Drawing the rest from reference TRBV5-1 and TRBJ1-5, the complete variable domain is KAGVTQTPRYLIKTRGQQVTLSCSPISGHRSVSWYQQTPGQGLQFLFEYFSETQRNKGNFPGRFSGRQFSNSRSEMNVSTLELGDSALYLCASSDRVGQPQHFGDGTRLSIL.

This clonotype was seen ten or more times. The V call is TRBV7-2, the J call TRBJ1-5; D is perhaps TRBD1 (5 bases). The CDR3 extends over 15 amino acids. With 3 bases removed from V and 4 bases from J, the gap between germline ends came to 13 bases. CDR1 is SGHTA and CDR2 is FQGNSA in the germline V gene. CDR3 sequence: CASSFTQGWNQPQHF. The CDR3 DNA is TGTGCCAGCAGCTTCACTCAGGGTTGGAATCAGCCCCAGCATTTT.

V is TRBV6-1 and J is TRBJ2-4, with a weak D call TRBD2 (5 bases). The CDR3 sequence is 13 residues long. CDR1 MNHNS and CDR2 SASEGT come from the germline V gene. Trimming removed 8 bases from V and 5 bases from J, with 13 bases in between. CDR3 nucleotides: TGTGCCAGCGCCGGGATCCGACAAAACATTCAGTACTTC. This sequence encodes CASAGIRQNIQYF.

This clonotype was detected only once. This chain links TRBV29-1 with TRBJ1-2; D unclear. Germline V gene sequence: CDR1 SQVTM, CDR2 ANQGSEA. V was shortened by 2 bases and J by 2 bases, with 12 bases between the two germline ends. CDR3 size: 14 residues. DNA of the CDR3: TGCAGCGTTGAAAAGGACCGAACCAACTATGGCTACACCTTC. The encoded protein is CSVEKDRTNYGYTF.

This chain connects TRBV11-2 to TRBJ2-7; 7 bases fit TRBD2. V shed 5 bases, J shed 5 bases, and the junction held 9 bases outside the gene matches. The germline V gene has CDR1 SGHAT and CDR2 FQNNGV. The CDR3 loop spans 14 amino acids. The CDR3 spells CASSLAVFGDEQYF. CDR3 bases: TGTGCCAGCAGCCTAGCGGTGTTCGGGGACGAGCAGTACTTC.

This clonotype was detected only a few times. The genes are TRBV11-2 and TRBJ2-7; perhaps TRBD1 as D (6 bases). V shed 3 bases and J shed 2 bases, with 17 bases lying between them. Germline V gives CDR1 SGHAT, CDR2 FQNNGV. The CDR3 runs 16 residues. CDR3 sequence (DNA): TGTGCCAGCAGCTTGCCCAGGGGCCTGGGAGCCTACGAGCAGTACTTC. Translation: CASSLPRGLGAYEQYF.

This clonotype was detected ten times or more. The chain recombines TRBV12-3 or TRBV12-4 with TRBJ2-1; the D gene could be TRBD1 or TRBD2 (5 bases each). CDR3 length: 14 amino acids. Trimming removed 8 bases at V and 4 bases at J, with 15 bases between. CDR3 in DNA: TGTGCCAGCGCTAGAGGGGTCCCTTACAATGAGCAGTTCTTC. Its translation is CASARGVPYNEQFF.